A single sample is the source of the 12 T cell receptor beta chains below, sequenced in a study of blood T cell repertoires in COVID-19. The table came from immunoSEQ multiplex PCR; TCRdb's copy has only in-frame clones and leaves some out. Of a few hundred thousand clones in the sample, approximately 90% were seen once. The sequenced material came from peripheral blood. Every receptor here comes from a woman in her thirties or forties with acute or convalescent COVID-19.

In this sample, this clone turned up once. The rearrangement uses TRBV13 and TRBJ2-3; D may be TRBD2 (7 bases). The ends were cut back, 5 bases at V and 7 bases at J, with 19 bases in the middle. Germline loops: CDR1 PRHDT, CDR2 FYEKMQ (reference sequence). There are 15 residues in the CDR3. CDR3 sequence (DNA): TGTGCCAGCAGCCCCGCGGTGGGGGGGCTGAATACGCAGTATTTT. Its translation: CASSPAVGGLNTQYF.

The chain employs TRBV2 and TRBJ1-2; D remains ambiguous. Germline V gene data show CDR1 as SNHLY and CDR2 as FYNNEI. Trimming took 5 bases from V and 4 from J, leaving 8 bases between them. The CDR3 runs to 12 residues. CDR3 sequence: CASSLILYGYTF. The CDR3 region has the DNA TGTGCCAGCAGTCTAATCCTCTATGGCTACACCTTC.

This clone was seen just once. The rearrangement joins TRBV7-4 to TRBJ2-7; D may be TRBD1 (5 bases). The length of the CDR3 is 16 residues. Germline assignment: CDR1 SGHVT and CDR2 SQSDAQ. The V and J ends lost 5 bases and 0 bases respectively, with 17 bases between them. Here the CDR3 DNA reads TGTGCCAGCAGCCCCAGTGGGGCTCAGAGCTCCTACGAGCAGTACGTC. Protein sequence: CASSPSGAQSSYEQYV.

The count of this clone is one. This CDR3 is CAIMRITPNYGYTF. The CDR3, as DNA: TGTGCCATCATGAGAATCACCCCTAACTATGGCTACACCTTC. This chain links TRBV10-3 with TRBJ1-2; D gene unclear. The germline V gene has CDR1 ENHRY and CDR2 SYGVKD. The V and J ends lost 7 bases and 0 bases respectively, with 12 bases between them. The CDR3 is 14 amino acids.

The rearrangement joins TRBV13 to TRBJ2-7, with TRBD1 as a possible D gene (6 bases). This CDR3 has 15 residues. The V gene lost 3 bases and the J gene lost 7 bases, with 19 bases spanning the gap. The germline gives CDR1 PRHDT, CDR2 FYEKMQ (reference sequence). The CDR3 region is CASSFSPVGAWEQYV. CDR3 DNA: TGTGCCAGCAGCTTTTCCCCCGTGGGGGCTTGGGAGCAGTACGTC.

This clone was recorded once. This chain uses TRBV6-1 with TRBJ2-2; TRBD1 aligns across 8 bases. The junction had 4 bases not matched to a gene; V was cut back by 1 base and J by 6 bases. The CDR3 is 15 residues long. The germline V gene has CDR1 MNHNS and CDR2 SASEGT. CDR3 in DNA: TGTGCCAGCAGTGAAGGGACAGGGTCCCCCGGGGAGCTGTTTTTT. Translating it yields CASSEGTGSPGELFF.

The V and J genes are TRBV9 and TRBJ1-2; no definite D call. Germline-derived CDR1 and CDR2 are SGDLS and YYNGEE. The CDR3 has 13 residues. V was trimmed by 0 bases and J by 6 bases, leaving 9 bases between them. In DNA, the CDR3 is TGTGCCAGCAGCGTAGATCTGAGTCATGGCTACACCTTC. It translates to CASSVDLSHGYTF.

The CDR3 DNA reads as TGTGCCACCGTCCAGGGGACCTTGTATCGTTCACCCCTCCACTTT. Amino acids: CATVQGTLYRSPLHF. This chain links TRBV6-5 with TRBJ1-6; a possible D gene is TRBD1 (6 bases). V gave up 10 bases and J gave up 9 bases, with 22 bases separating them. This CDR3 region has 15 residues. Germline CDR1 is MNHEY and CDR2 is SVGAGI.

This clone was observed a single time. As DNA, the CDR3 is TGTGCCAGCAGCGTAGACGGACATACCAGGGGCTATGGCTACACCTTC. This codes for CASSVDGHTRGYGYTF. V and J are TRBV9 and TRBJ1-2; perhaps TRBD1 as D (6 bases). This CDR3 comprises 16 residues. Germline values: CDR1 SGDLS, CDR2 YYNGEE. With 0 bases removed from V and 4 bases from J, the gap between germline ends came to 16 bases.

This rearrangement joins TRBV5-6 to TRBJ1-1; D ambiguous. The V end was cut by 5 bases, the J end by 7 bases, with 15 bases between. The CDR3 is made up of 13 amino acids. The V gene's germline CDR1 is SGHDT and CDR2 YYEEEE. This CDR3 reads CASSGTAAGEAFF. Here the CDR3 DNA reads TGTGCCAGCAGTGGCACAGCCGCTGGTGAAGCTTTCTTT.

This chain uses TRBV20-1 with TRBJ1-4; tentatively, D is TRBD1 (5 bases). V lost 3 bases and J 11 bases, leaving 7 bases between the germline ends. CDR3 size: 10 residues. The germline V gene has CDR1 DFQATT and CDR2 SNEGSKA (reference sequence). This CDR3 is CSASRGKLFF. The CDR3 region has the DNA TGCAGTGCTAGTCGGGGGAAACTGTTTTTT.

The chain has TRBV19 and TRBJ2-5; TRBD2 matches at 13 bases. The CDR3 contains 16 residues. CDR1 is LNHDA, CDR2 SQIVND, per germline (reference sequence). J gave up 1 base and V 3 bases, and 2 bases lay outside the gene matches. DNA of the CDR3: TGTGCCAGTAGTATGGGACTAGCGGGGACCCAAGAGACCCAGTACTTC. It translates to CASSMGLAGTQETQYF.